This T cell receptor (beta chain) was retrieved from a study of shared clonotypes between healthy human individuals (dated by TCRdb to the early 2020s). About the investigation overall: Three men and a couple of women, aged 18 to 49 years, made up the cohort. For each donor, CD4 naive and CD4 memory were each run on three plates, CD8 naive on two plates, and CD8 memory on one plate. To estimate repertoire size and how much clonotype sharing occurs between individuals, the study deeply sequenced the blood TCR repertoires of roughly 5 healthy adults. Libraries were prepared and TCR repertoires were sequenced by different laboratories using diverse techniques, in order to increase sequencing depth and limit assay-specific biases. Each donor's leukapheresis produced roughly between roughly 0.85 and 9.5 billion PBMCs. What the authors observed across the whole study: Larger estimated clonotype richness was generally found for naive subsets than for memory subsets. Incomplete sequencing was indicated by rarefaction of sorted-subset datasets, despite the large sequencing depth. Because the study included only a small number of donors, the genetic and exposure-history diversity represented was limited. Compared with non-shared clonotypes, the clonotypes found in all four sorted-subset donors had higher generation probabilities. Pairwise subsampling indicated that sequencing depth was expected to affect the degree of clonotype sharing among donors. About 4.5% of naive CD4, around 3.6% of naive CD8, 2.3% of memory CD4, and 0.35% to 0.5% of memory CD8 clonotypes were shared across a few donors. Sampling was restricted to blood, and TCR repertoires in tissues likely differ from the TCR repertoires found in blood.

For the CD8 naive samples, CD45RO-negative cells were positively selected for CCR7, yielding a CD45RA+CCR7+ population from which TemRA cells were excluded. Donors were healthy HIV-negative adults with no recently reported acute infections or vaccinations. All donors were Caucasian adults living in Nashville, Tennessee, USA. Blood was collected by leukapheresis, and PBMCs were isolated by Ficoll-Histopaque density gradient centrifugation and then cryopreserved in liquid nitrogen vapor phase. Analytical flow cytometry was used to check the purity and quantity of each magnetically sorted T cell population. Each sorted fraction had its genomic DNA isolated and then quantified by UV absorbance on a Nanodrop 2000c. Using the deep immunoSEQ assay, TCR CDR3 regions were amplified from genomic DNA by multiplex PCR. Extracted genomic DNA from each cell subset was spread evenly across all wells of several immunoSEQ 96-well plates, with each plate serving as a replicate. Each replicate PCR for sorted subsets received about 180 ng genomic DNA, equal to about 30,000 T cell genomes. The purified libraries were quantified using a Qubit 3.0 fluorometer, sized with a Bioanalyzer 2100, and then quantified again using the KAPA Library Quantification kit. A separate single-read 150-cycle Illumina NextSeq 550 flow cell was used to sequence each immunoSEQ 96-well plate. The authors' analysis ran thus. The immunoSEQ output contained only junctional sequences without quality scores, so filtering could not match that applied to full-length reads. Sequences were annotated with PyIR, a Python wrapper for IgBLAST v1.9, using IMGT germline references to assign V/J genes and CDR3. Any read was removed if the V/J assignment was weak (E-value above 1e-6), the CDR3 was missing, or the read contained stop codons, out-of-frame junctions, or ambiguous translated residues. V3J clonotypes were defined by identical inferred V gene, J gene, and CDR3 amino acid sequence. Percentage overlap between repertoires was computed as shared unique clonotypes divided by the size of the smaller repertoire. Richness of each repertoire was evaluated using RTK rarefaction, the Chao1 estimator, and Recon v2.1 estimates of unobserved clonotypes. OLGA was used to compute generation probabilities for all TCRbeta clonotypes that the gDNA method yielded from a few donors. TCRdb mirrors the immuneACCESS table, restricted to in-frame sequences. Some clones are absent from its copies; in checked studies, under half trace to an unresolved V gene, and the reason for the others is unknown. V and J calls and clone size follow that table, whereas D and trimming were derived from the DNA. The sample yields about 2 million clones; around 96% were counted once. Of the sample, approximately 1.2% falls within the top ten clones.

CDR3 length: 13 amino acids, cysteine to phenylalanine. Only the CDR3 part of the read is kept: 39 bases, read in frame from the first base. The germline ends are 9 bases apart after V is trimmed by 0 bases and J by 9 bases. Reading the germline V gene gives CDR1 SGHVS and CDR2 FNYEAQ. As concerns this clone: This clone's antigen is unknown. No per-base quality is available; no much larger clone lies one base away.

The chain is made from TRBV7-6 and TRBJ2-1, with an unclear D gene assignment. The sequenced sample consisted of naive CD8+ T cells sorted from blood. The sample's cell subset or site, from its label and the paper: CD45RA+CCR7+. The TCR sequence derives from a man aged 18 to 30 in good health. CDR3 sequence: CASSLAGPGEQFF. Read as DNA, the sequence is TGTGCCAGCAGCTTAGCAGGTCCTGGTGAGCAGTTCTTC. With all but the CDR3 taken from the reference TRBV7-6 and TRBJ2-1 genes, the full variable domain is: GAGVSQSPRYKVTKRGQDVALRCDPISGHVSLYWYRQALGQGPEFLTYFNYEAQQDKSGLPNDRFSAERPEGSISTLTIQRTEQRDSAMYRCASSLAGPGEQFFGPGTRLTVL.